This T cell receptor beta chain was recorded in a study of blood T cell repertoires in COVID-19. Study in general: Sources were T cells, B-cell-depleted T cells, or PBMCs; the material itself was cDNA or gDNA.

Germline CDR1 reads MGHRA; CDR2 reads YSYEKL. V lost 2 bases to trimming and J lost 4 bases, with 21 bases between them. This CDR3 has 18 residues. Authors' processing steps: Estimates of nucleated cell counts were drawn from the amplification of reference gene primers. Measured with immunoSEQ multiplex PCR; TCRdb has only the in-frame clones, and not every one. V and J calls and clone size follow that table, whereas D and trimming were derived from the DNA. The repertoire holds 72,000 or so clones, roughly nine tenths seen once, with roughly 1.4% in the top ten. This sequence originates from a man aged 55-75 years with acute or convalescent COVID-19. The specimen sequenced was peripheral blood. The chain couples TRBV4-1 to TRBJ2-1; D possibly corresponds to TRBD1 (5 bases). The CDR3 spells CASSQLAGLQQGYNEQFF. CDR3 DNA: TGCGCCAGCAGCCAACTCGCAGGGCTACAGCAGGGATACAATGAGCAGTTCTTC.